The 28 T cell receptor beta chains below all came from one sample that was sequenced in a study of synovial regulatory T cells in juvenile arthritis. TCRdb keeps only in-frame clones here, not all; method: immunoSEQ multiplex PCR. The sample data list 8,000 to 10,000 clones. Sequencing used Treg cells from blood. The subset here: remaining (HLA-DR-negative) circulating blood Treg cells. All receptors come from a donor aged 2-30 years with juvenile idiopathic arthritis.

The chain couples TRBV7-9 to TRBJ2-1; the TCRdb call, TRBD2, lacks DNA for checking. This CDR3 has 15 residues. No nucleotide data were recorded. Germline CDR1 reads SEHNR; CDR2 reads FQNEAQ (reference sequence). The CDR3 region is CASSLGLAGSDEQFF. The full variable domain, completed using reference TRBV7-9 and TRBJ2-1, is DTGVSQNPRHKITKRGQNVTFRCDPISEHNRLYWYRQTLGQGPEFLTYFQNEAQLEKSRLLSDRFSAERPKGSFSTLEIQRTEQGDSAMYLCASSLGLAGSDEQFFGPGTRLTVL.

V gene TRBV18 combines with J gene TRBJ2-2. The CDR3 runs 12 residues. No nucleotide data were recorded. The germline V gene has CDR1 KGHSH and CDR2 LQKENI. This chain's CDR3 is CASSHPTGELFF.

The rearrangement joins TRBV4-2 to TRBJ2-7. This CDR3 contains 16 residues. There is no recorded DNA. Germline V gene data show CDR1 as LGHNA and CDR2 as YNFKEQ. CDR3 loop: CASSQEWRTFSYEQYF.

The J gene is TRBJ2-7, the V gene TRBV2; TCRdb lists TRBD2, though no DNA is available to test this call. Germline V CDR1 and CDR2: SNHLY, FYNNEI. The CDR3 spans 13 residues. The DNA sequence is not available. CDR3 residues: CASSELRVEEQYF.

The V gene is TRBV10-1, the J gene TRBJ2-2. The germline gives CDR1 WNHNN, CDR2 SYGVQD (reference sequence). The CDR3 has 13 residues. This entry has no DNA. The CDR3 here is CASSDRVTGELFF.

The chain joins TRBV19 to TRBJ2-7; TCRdb reports TRBD1, a call that lacks DNA to check it against. The CDR3 loop spans 16 amino acids. The record lacks a DNA sequence. Germline values: CDR1 LNHDA, CDR2 SQIVND (reference sequence). This CDR3 reads CASSETGRRGTYEQYF. Supplemented by reference TRBV19 and TRBJ2-7, the full variable domain reads DGGITQSPKYLFRKEGQNVTLSCEQNLNHDAMYWYRQDPGQGLRLIYYSQIVNDFQKGDIAEGYSVSREKKESFPLTVTSAQKNPTAFYLCASSETGRRGTYEQYFGPGTRLTVT.

This rearrangement joins TRBV6-5 to TRBJ2-7; TCRdb's D call of TRBD2 is untestable without DNA. The CDR3 contains 15 residues. This entry has no DNA. The germline CDR1 and CDR2 sequences are MNHEY and SVGAGI. The CDR3 loop reads CASSYGRGFSYEQYF.

The rearrangement uses TRBV30 and TRBJ1-1. The CDR3 sequence is 15 residues long. No DNA accompanies this entry. Germline V lookup: CDR1 GTSNPN, CDR2 SVGIG (reference sequence). This CDR3 is CAWSVGDWKNTEAFF.

This CDR3 is CASSPNRGPYNEQFF. The rearrangement links TRBV18 to TRBJ2-1; absent DNA, TCRdb's TRBD1 call cannot be checked. CDR1 and CDR2 from the germline V gene are KGHSH and LQKENI. The CDR3 sequence is 15 residues long. No DNA sequence was recorded. The variable domain in full, completed from reference TRBV18 and TRBJ2-1, reads NAGVMQNPRHLVRRRGQEARLRCSPMKGHSHVYWYRQLPEEGLKFMVYLQKENIIDESGMPKERFSAEFPKEGPSILRIQQVVRGDSAAYFCASSPNRGPYNEQFFGPGTRLTVL.

The chain is built from TRBV28 and TRBJ2-3; TCRdb returns TRBD2, unconfirmable since there is no DNA. The germline V gene has CDR1 MDHEN and CDR2 SYDVKM. The CDR3 runs to 12 residues. The DNA is not on file. This CDR3 is CASRSLVGTQYF. The full variable domain, with the rest looked up from reference TRBV28 and TRBJ2-3, is DVKVTQSSRYLVKRTGEKVFLECVQDMDHENMFWYRQDPGLGLRLIYFSYDVKMKEKGDIPEGYSVSREKKERFSLILESASTNQTSMYLCASRSLVGTQYFGPGTRLTVL.

The chain employs TRBV4-3 and TRBJ1-1; the TRBD1 assignment by TCRdb is unverifiable without DNA. CDR1 is LGHNA, CDR2 YSLEER, per germline. The CDR3 is 14 residues long. No DNA is listed. The CDR3 loop is CASSYRGRATEAFF.

The V gene is TRBV6-5, the J gene TRBJ1-5; TCRdb's D call, TRBD1, is unchecked because there is no DNA. The germline CDR1 and CDR2 sequences are MNHEY and SVGAGI. The CDR3 loop spans 15 amino acids. No DNA has been recorded. The CDR3 sequence is CASKGTGNSNQPQHF.

The J gene is TRBJ1-1, the V gene TRBV4-1. The CDR3 extends over 14 amino acids. The coding DNA is unavailable. CDR1 and CDR2 (germline): MGHRA, YSYEKL. This chain's CDR3 is CASSQDPGSTEAFF.

The chain recombines TRBV18 with TRBJ1-1. CDR1 is KGHSH and CDR2 is LQKENI in the germline V gene. The CDR3 is 12 residues long. DNA is not on record. The CDR3 reads CASSPLGTEAFF.

The chain recombines TRBV14 with TRBJ1-1; no DNA is available, so the TRBD1 call from TCRdb remains unchecked. Germline values: CDR1 SGHDN, CDR2 FVKESK. This CDR3 is built from 15 residues. No DNA accompanies this entry. CDR3: CASSQRPTGSTEAFF.

This chain uses TRBV19 with TRBJ1-6. This CDR3 has 18 residues. Only the protein sequence is given. CDR1 and CDR2 (germline): LNHDA, SQIVND (reference sequence). The CDR3 region is CATRFSSVGDRTYLPLHF. Full variable domain (rest looked up from reference TRBV19 and TRBJ1-6): DGGITQSPKYLFRKEGQNVTLSCEQNLNHDAMYWYRQDPGQGLRLIYYSQIVNDFQKGDIAEGYSVSREKKESFPLTVTSAQKNPTAFYLCATRFSSVGDRTYLPLHFGNGTRLTVT.

The rearrangement uses TRBV4-3 and TRBJ2-1. Germline V gene data show CDR1 as LGHNA and CDR2 as YSLEER. CDR3 length equals 16 residues. DNA for this receptor is not on file. The CDR3 protein is CASSPEAPSRSNEQFF.

The rearrangement joins TRBV4-3 to TRBJ2-3; TCRdb names TRBD2, which stays unverified in the absence of DNA. Germline CDR1 reads LGHNA; CDR2 reads YSLEER. The length of the CDR3 is 18 residues. No DNA accompanies this entry. CDR3 residues: CASSQDKLRGGVTDTQYF.

The chain combines TRBV5-5 with TRBJ1-2; without DNA, the TCRdb call of TRBD1 cannot be checked. Germline CDR1 reads SGHKS; CDR2 reads YYEKEE (reference sequence). This CDR3 spans 13 amino acids. No DNA was logged. CDR3 sequence: CASVGTGGLGYTF.

The J gene is TRBJ2-7, the V gene TRBV28. The length of the CDR3 is 15 residues. No DNA has been recorded. CDR1 MDHEN and CDR2 SYDVKM come from the germline V gene. The CDR3 is CASSFSSGFSYEQYF.

This chain links TRBV21-1 with TRBJ1-2. TRBV21-1 is a recognized pseudogene. The CDR3 has 13 amino acids. No DNA is given. CDR3: CASSKLQPYGYTF.

The V and J genes are TRBV21-1 and TRBJ2-2; checking the TCRdb D call of TRBD1 is not possible without DNA. TRBV21-1 is designated a pseudogene. CDR3 length equals 15 residues. The nucleotide record is missing. The CDR3 protein is CASSKGDIYTGELFF.

V usage is TRBV5-1 and J usage is TRBJ1-1. There are 13 residues in the CDR3. DNA for this receptor is not on file. CDR1 and CDR2 (germline): SGHRS, YFSETQ. The CDR3 here is CASSPGGGTEAFF. Drawing the rest from reference TRBV5-1 and TRBJ1-1, the complete variable domain is KAGVTQTPRYLIKTRGQQVTLSCSPISGHRSVSWYQQTPGQGLQFLFEYFSETQRNKGNFPGRFSGRQFSNSRSEMNVSTLELGDSALYLCASSPGGGTEAFFGQGTRLTVV.

The chain uses TRBV28 and TRBJ1-5; no DNA is available, so the TRBD1 call from TCRdb remains unchecked. From germline, CDR1 is MDHEN and CDR2 SYDVKM. The CDR3 loop spans 16 amino acids. No DNA sequence was recorded. CDR3 loop: CASSPWGLGPRQSQHF.

This sequence joins TRBV9 and TRBJ1-3. Germline-derived CDR1 and CDR2 are SGDLS and YYNGEE. This CDR3 has 13 residues. The DNA is unrecorded. CDR3 loop: CASSVGIGNTIYF. Looking up the rest from reference TRBV9 and TRBJ1-3 gives the full variable domain: DSGVTQTPKHLITATGQRVTLRCSPRSGDLSVYWYQQSLDQGLQFLIQYYNGEERAKGNILERFSAQQFPDLHSELNLSSLELGDSALYFCASSVGIGNTIYFGEGSWLTVV.

The chain has TRBV27 and TRBJ2-1; TCRdb's assignment of TRBD2 cannot be checked, as there is no DNA. In germline, CDR1 is MNHEY, CDR2 SMNVEV (reference sequence). This CDR3 has 15 residues. No DNA accompanies this entry. Here the CDR3 reads CASRKREASYNEQFF.

The chain employs TRBV5-8 and TRBJ2-7; checking the TCRdb D call of TRBD1 is not possible without DNA. Per the germline V gene, CDR1 is SGHTS and CDR2 is YDEGEE. The CDR3 totals 13 residues. A DNA sequence was not provided. The CDR3 loop is CASSRTGAYEQYF. Together with reference TRBV5-8 and TRBJ2-7, the CDR3 gives the full variable domain: EAGVTQSPTHLIKTRGQQATLRCSPISGHTSVYWYQQALGLGLQFLLWYDEGEERNRGNFPPRFSGRQFPNYSSELNVNALELEDSALYLCASSRTGAYEQYFGPGTRLTVT.

The chain carries TRBV5-4 and TRBJ2-7; as DNA is missing, the TRBD2 call by TCRdb cannot be tested. The CDR3 length is 15 residues. No DNA sequence is on record. Germline values: CDR1 SGHNT, CDR2 YYREEE (reference sequence). CDR3 residues: CASSSEGGRSIEQYF.